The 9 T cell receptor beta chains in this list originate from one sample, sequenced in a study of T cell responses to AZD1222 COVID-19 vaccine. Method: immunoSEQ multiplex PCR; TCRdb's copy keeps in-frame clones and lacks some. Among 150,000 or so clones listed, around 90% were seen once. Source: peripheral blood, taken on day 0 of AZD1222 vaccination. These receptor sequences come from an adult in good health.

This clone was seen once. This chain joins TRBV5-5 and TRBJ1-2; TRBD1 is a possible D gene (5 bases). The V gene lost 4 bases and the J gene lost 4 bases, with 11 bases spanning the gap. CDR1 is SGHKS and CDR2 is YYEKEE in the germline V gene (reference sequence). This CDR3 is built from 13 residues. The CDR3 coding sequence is TGTGCCAGCAGCCAGGGACGAGTCTATGGCTACACCTTC. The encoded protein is CASSQGRVYGYTF.

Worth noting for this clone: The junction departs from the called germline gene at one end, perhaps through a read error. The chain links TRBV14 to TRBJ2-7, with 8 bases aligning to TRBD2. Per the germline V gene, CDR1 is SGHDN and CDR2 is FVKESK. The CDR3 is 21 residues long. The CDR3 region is CAGSPDPWPFQPGGPPYEQYF. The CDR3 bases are TGTGCCGGCAGTCCAGACCCTTGGCCCTTTCAACCGGGAGGGCCCCCCTACGAGCAGTACTTC.

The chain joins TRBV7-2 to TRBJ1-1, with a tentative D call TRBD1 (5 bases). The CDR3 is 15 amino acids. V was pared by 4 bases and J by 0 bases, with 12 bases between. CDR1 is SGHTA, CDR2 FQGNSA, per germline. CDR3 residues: CASSSSGLVNTEAFF. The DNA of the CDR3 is TGTGCCAGCAGCTCGTCAGGGTTGGTGAACACTGAAGCTTTCTTT.

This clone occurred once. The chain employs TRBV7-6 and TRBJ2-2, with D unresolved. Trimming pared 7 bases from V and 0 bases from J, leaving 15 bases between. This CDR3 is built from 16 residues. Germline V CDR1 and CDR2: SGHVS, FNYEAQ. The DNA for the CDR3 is TGTGCCAGCACCCATAAGTGGGCCGCGAACACCGGGGAGCTGTTTTTT. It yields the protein CASTHKWAANTGELFF.

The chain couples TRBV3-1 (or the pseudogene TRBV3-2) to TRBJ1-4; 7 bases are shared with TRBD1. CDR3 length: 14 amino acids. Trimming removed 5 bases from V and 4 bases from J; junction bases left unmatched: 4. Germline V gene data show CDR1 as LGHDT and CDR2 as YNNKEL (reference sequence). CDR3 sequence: CASSYRGSNEKLFF. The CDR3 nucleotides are TGTGCCAGCAGCTACAGGGGCAGTAATGAAAAACTGTTTTTT.

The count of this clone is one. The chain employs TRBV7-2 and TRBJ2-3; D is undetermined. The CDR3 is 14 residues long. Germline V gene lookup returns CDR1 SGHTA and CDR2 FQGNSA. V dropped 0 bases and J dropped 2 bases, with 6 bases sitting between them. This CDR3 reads CASSLAGFTDTQYF. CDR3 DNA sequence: TGTGCCAGCAGCTTAGCGGGGTTCACAGATACGCAGTATTTT.

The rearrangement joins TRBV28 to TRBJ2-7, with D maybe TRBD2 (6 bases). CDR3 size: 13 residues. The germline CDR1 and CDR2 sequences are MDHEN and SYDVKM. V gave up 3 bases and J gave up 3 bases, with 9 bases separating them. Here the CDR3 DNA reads TGTGCCAGCAGTTTTACGGACTACTACGAGCAGTACTTC. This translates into CASSFTDYYEQYF.

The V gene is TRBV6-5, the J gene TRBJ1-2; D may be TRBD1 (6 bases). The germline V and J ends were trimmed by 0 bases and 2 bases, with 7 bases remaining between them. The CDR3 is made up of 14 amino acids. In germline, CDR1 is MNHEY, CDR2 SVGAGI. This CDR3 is CASSYSDRNYGYTF. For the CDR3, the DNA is TGTGCCAGCAGTTACTCCGACAGGAACTATGGCTACACCTTC.

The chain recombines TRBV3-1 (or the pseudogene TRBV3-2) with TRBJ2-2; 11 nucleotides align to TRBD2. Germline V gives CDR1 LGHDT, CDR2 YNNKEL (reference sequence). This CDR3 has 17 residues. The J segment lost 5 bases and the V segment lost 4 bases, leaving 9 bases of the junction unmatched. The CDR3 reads CASSPFYLAGGTGELFF. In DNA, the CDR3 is TGTGCCAGCAGCCCCTTCTATCTAGCGGGAGGAACCGGGGAGCTGTTTTTT.